One and the same sample provided the 20 T cell receptor beta chains below, sequenced in a study of cytomegalovirus exposure and HLA in healthy donors. Assay used: immunoSEQ multiplex PCR; TCRdb lists only in-frame clones, some missing. The table has 200,000 or so clones, 80% to 90% seen once; the top ten hold more than 1.5%. Material for sequencing was PBMCs. The source is a woman between 18 and 29 years old in good health and CMV-seropositive.

The chain couples TRBV9 to TRBJ1-1, with D unresolved. This CDR3 region has 14 residues. Trimming shortened V by 0 bases and J by 3 bases, and 9 bases separated the two germline ends. Germline CDR1 is SGDLS and CDR2 is YYNGEE. In DNA form, the CDR3 reads TGTGCCAGCAGCGTAGGACCCGAGGACACTGAAGCTTTCTTT. Protein sequence: CASSVGPEDTEAFF.

This chain links TRBV20-1 with TRBJ2-1; D remains unclear. This CDR3 has 11 amino acids. The germline gives CDR1 DFQATT, CDR2 SNEGSKA (reference sequence). Trimming took 5 bases from V and 6 from J, leaving 8 bases between them. The CDR3 region has the DNA TGCAGTGCTCGGTCAGGCAATGAGCAGTTCTTC. As protein: CSARSGNEQFF.

V gene TRBV27 combines with J gene TRBJ2-2; perhaps TRBD2 as D (6 bases). Trimming shortened V by 6 bases and J by 6 bases, and 8 bases separated the two germline ends. The CDR3 sequence is 12 residues long. Germline V gene lookup returns CDR1 MNHEY and CDR2 SMNVEV (reference sequence). The CDR3 DNA follows: TGTGCCAGCAGGGGGGGTCCCGGGGAGCTGTTTTTT. Its protein product is CASRGGPGELFF.

The chain recombines TRBV27 with TRBJ2-7; D is unclear. The germline V and J ends were trimmed by 6 bases and 4 bases, with 13 bases remaining between them. The CDR3 is 13 residues long. Germline CDR1 is MNHEY and CDR2 is SMNVEV (reference sequence). The CDR3 reads CASSPRVLYEQYF. For the CDR3, the DNA is TGTGCCAGCAGCCCCCGGGTCTTATACGAGCAGTACTTC.

The chain combines TRBV27 with TRBJ2-7, with TRBD2 identical over 7 bases. J lost 3 bases, V lost 8 bases, and 19 bases had no gene match. The CDR3 runs 17 residues. CDR1 and CDR2 from the germline V gene are MNHEY and SMNVEV (reference sequence). The chain's CDR3 is CASRGSGWAGEFYEQYF. The CDR3 bases are TGTGCCAGCCGAGGCTCGGGATGGGCGGGAGAATTCTACGAGCAGTACTTC.

This chain links TRBV2 with TRBJ2-7; 8 bases align to TRBD1. This CDR3 has 16 residues. Germline V gives CDR1 SNHLY, CDR2 FYNNEI. With 3 bases clipped from V and 5 bases from J, the junction kept 12 bases outside the gene matches. In DNA form, the CDR3 reads TGTGCCAGCAGTGACCCGGGGCAGGGGGCAGAGGACGAGCAGTACTTC. Its translation is CASSDPGQGAEDEQYF.

CDR3 sequence: CASSLTVTGPSLSGANVLTF. The CDR3 DNA reads TGTGCCAGCAGTTTAACTGTCACAGGGCCCTCTTTATCTGGGGCCAACGTCCTGACTTTC. The rearrangement joins TRBV27 to TRBJ2-6; D possibly corresponds to TRBD1 (6 bases). Germline V gene sequence: CDR1 MNHEY, CDR2 SMNVEV (reference sequence). This CDR3 comprises 20 residues. V gave up 2 bases and J gave up 1 base, with 21 bases separating them.

This sequence joins TRBV7-7 and TRBJ2-7; no firm D call. Trimming removed 5 bases at V and 3 bases at J, with 11 bases between. The CDR3 consists of 13 residues. CDR1 and CDR2 (germline): SSHAT, FNYEAQ (reference sequence). This chain's CDR3 is CASSPELGYEQYF. The CDR3 DNA reads as TGTGCCAGCAGCCCTGAACTTGGCTACGAGCAGTACTTC.

The V and J genes are TRBV14 and TRBJ2-3; the match to TRBD1 covers 8 bases. The CDR3 spans 16 residues. Unmatched junction bases numbered 6, after V lost 1 base and J lost 3 bases. CDR1 is SGHDN, CDR2 FVKESK, per germline. CDR3 DNA sequence: TGTGCCAGCAGCCAAGCCCAGGGGGCTTTTACAGATACGCAGTATTTT. Its protein is CASSQAQGAFTDTQYF.

The chain links TRBV29-1 to TRBJ2-7, with 8 bases identical to TRBD1. Germline loops: CDR1 SQVTM, CDR2 ANQGSEA. The CDR3 contains 14 residues. J lost 0 bases, V lost 7 bases, and 8 bases had no gene match. The CDR3 spells CSAVRQGISYEQYF. The DNA of the CDR3 is TGCAGCGCAGTAAGACAGGGGATCTCCTACGAGCAGTACTTC.

V gene TRBV28 combines with J gene TRBJ1-1, with unresolved D. This CDR3 comprises 11 residues. Per germline, CDR1 MDHEN and CDR2 SYDVKM. The V and J ends lost 4 bases and 2 bases respectively, with 2 bases between them. The CDR3 spells CASSSNTEAFF. Here the CDR3 DNA reads TGTGCCAGCAGTTCAAACACTGAAGCTTTCTTT.

The chain couples TRBV12-1 to TRBJ1-3. TRBV12-1 is a known pseudogene. This CDR3 is built from 14 residues. The CDR3 here is CASTGEALGNTIYF. The CDR3, as DNA: TGTGCCAGCACGGGGGAGGCCCTTGGAAACACCATATATTTT.

The V gene is TRBV6-5, the J gene TRBJ1-4, with D possibly TRBD1 on 6 matching bases. Trimming left V 4 bases short and J 0 bases short, with 9 bases between. CDR3 length equals 15 residues. Germline values: CDR1 MNHEY, CDR2 SVGAGI. The chain's CDR3 is CASSFDRPTNEKLFF. The CDR3 DNA is TGTGCCAGCAGTTTCGACAGGCCAACTAATGAAAAACTGTTTTTT.

The sample holds one count of this clone. The V call is TRBV30, the J call TRBJ1-5; possibly TRBD1 for D (6 bases). V lost 4 bases, J lost 6 bases, and 13 bases lay in between. From germline, CDR1 is GTSNPN and CDR2 SVGIG (reference sequence). The CDR3 contains 13 residues. CDR3 coding DNA: TGTGCCTGGACCCAGGGGAACCTTCAGCCCCAGCATTTT. It yields the protein CAWTQGNLQPQHF.

This clone appeared a single time. The chain joins TRBV7-2 to TRBJ2-7; 8 nucleotides agree with TRBD1. The CDR3 loop spans 14 amino acids. In germline, CDR1 is SGHTA, CDR2 FQGNSA. The V segment lost 5 bases and the J segment 0 bases; nucleotides outside the gene matches: 3. Written as DNA, the CDR3 is TGTGCCAGCAGCACAGGGGGTTCCTCCTACGAGCAGTACTTC. Translation: CASSTGGSSYEQYF.

This rearrangement joins TRBV7-9 to TRBJ1-2; D not resolved. This CDR3 is 12 amino acids long. Trimming took 5 bases from V and 6 from J, leaving 10 bases between them. CDR1 and CDR2 (germline): SEHNR, FQNEAQ (reference sequence). The CDR3 DNA reads as TGTGCCAGCAGCCCCTCTCAGAATGGCTACACCTTC. Its protein is CASSPSQNGYTF.

The chain joins TRBV30 to TRBJ2-5; 14 nucleotides match TRBD2. V gave up 3 bases and J gave up 5 bases; unmatched junction bases: 5. This CDR3 comprises 15 residues. Germline CDR1 is GTSNPN and CDR2 is SVGIG (reference sequence). The CDR3 sequence is CAWSLGLAGGETQYF. CDR3 sequence (DNA): TGTGCCTGGAGCCTCGGACTAGCGGGAGGTGAGACCCAGTACTTC.

This chain uses TRBV29-1 with TRBJ1-3; TRBD1 might be the D (6 bases). The CDR3 has 14 residues. Trimming took off 5 bases at V and 0 bases at J, with 11 bases between the two ends. CDR1 SQVTM and CDR2 ANQGSEA come from the germline V gene. The CDR3 spells CSVTGTLSGNTIYF. CDR3 sequence (DNA): TGCAGCGTTACCGGGACACTCTCTGGAAACACCATATATTTT.

This sequence joins TRBV5-1 and TRBJ2-2; D possibly corresponds to TRBD1 (5 bases). Trimming left V 0 bases short and J 0 bases short, with 9 bases between. The length of the CDR3 is 16 residues. Germline CDR1 SGHRS, CDR2 YFSETQ. CDR3 in amino acids: CASSLDMGPNTGELFF. The CDR3 DNA follows: TGCGCCAGCAGCTTGGATATGGGGCCGAACACCGGGGAGCTGTTTTTT.

The chain carries TRBV30 and TRBJ1-1; D ambiguous. Germline values: CDR1 GTSNPN, CDR2 SVGIG (reference sequence). The CDR3 is 14 amino acids. V gave up 0 bases and J gave up 1 base, with 9 bases separating them. The DNA for the CDR3 is TGTGCCTGGAGTGTACGCGTAACGAACACTGAAGCTTTCTTT. It codes for CAWSVRVTNTEAFF.